The 32 T cell receptor beta chains below were found in one sample sequenced in a study of vaccination and CD4 T cells after COVID-19. Stated treatment: approximately nine-day PBMC culture with coronavirus spike peptide pools or control peptides (ViraFEST assay). Their cognate antigens are unknown. At the Johns Hopkins FTIC core, DNA taken from cultured CD4+ T cells was sequenced by way of the Oncomine TCR Beta short-read assay. MiXCR, run by TCRdb on the PCR reads, gives a single entry per CDR3 protein. The table includes 20,000 to 25,000 distinct CDR3 sequences, around 45% detected once. Sequencing used CD4+ T cells from blood, cultured in vitro, obtained before SARS-CoV-2 vaccination. The receptors were sampled from a human donor who received a COVID-19 vaccine.

The chain uses TRBV24-1 and TRBJ1-6; D is perhaps TRBD1 (5 bases). V was pared by 5 bases and J by 11 bases, with 18 bases between. CDR3 length equals 15 residues. CDR1 is KGHDR, CDR2 SFDVKD, per germline. CDR3 amino acids: CATSASDLGGPPLHF. The CDR3 coding sequence is TGTGCCACCAGTGCCTCCGACCTCGGGGGACCACCCCTCCACTTT.

Only a few counts were recorded for this clonotype. The CDR3 spells CASSGTGGSGNTIYF. As DNA, the CDR3 is TGTGCCAGCAGCGGGACAGGGGGCTCTGGAAACACCATATATTTT. The chain employs TRBV7-2 and TRBJ1-3; 11 bases are shared with TRBD1. The CDR3 has 15 amino acids. V shed 5 bases and J 0 bases; nucleotides not matched to a gene: 0. The germline V gene has CDR1 SGHTA and CDR2 FQGNSA.

V usage is TRBV5-5 and J usage is TRBJ2-2; 8 positions match TRBD1. Per germline, CDR1 SGHKS and CDR2 YYEKEE (reference sequence). The trim removed 4 bases at V and 4 bases at J, leaving 6 bases unmatched. The CDR3 is 15 residues long. DNA of the CDR3: TGTGCCAGCAGCATCGCTACAGGGGGCACCGGGGAGCTGTTTTTT. This encodes CASSIATGGTGELFF.

This clonotype was seen a few times. This chain joins TRBV12-3 or TRBV12-4 and TRBJ2-7; 9 nucleotides line up with TRBD2. CDR3 size: 16 residues. The V segment lost 4 bases and the J segment 0 bases; nucleotides outside the gene matches: 7. The CDR3 nucleotides are TGTGCCAGCAGTTGGGGGACTAGCTTGATCTCCTACGAGCAGTACTTC. Protein product: CASSWGTSLISYEQYF.

The chain joins TRBV7-6 to TRBJ1-1, with D uncertain. V was clipped by 7 bases and J by 4 bases, with 19 bases between them. Germline V CDR1 and CDR2: SGHVS, FNYEAQ. This CDR3 spans 15 amino acids. Written as DNA, the CDR3 is TGTGCCAGCACCCCGGGGTTGGGGTCCGGCACTGAAGCTTTCTTT. Its protein product is CASTPGLGSGTEAFF.

The rearrangement uses TRBV20-1 and TRBJ1-1; D not certain. The CDR3 sequence is 14 residues long. Germline-derived CDR1 and CDR2 are DFQATT and SNEGSKA (reference sequence). Trimming removed 1 base from V and 1 base from J, with 10 bases in between. This chain's CDR3 is CSARVPVRNTEAFF. The CDR3 region has the DNA TGCAGTGCTAGAGTACCCGTTCGGAACACTGAAGCTTTCTTT.

The rearrangement joins TRBV24-1 to TRBJ1-2; tentative D call: TRBD1 (6 bases). The V end lost 2 bases, the J end lost 8 bases, and 17 bases lay between the germline ends. This CDR3 has 15 residues. Germline-derived CDR1 and CDR2 are KGHDR and SFDVKD. The CDR3 loop is CATSDSTGRFGGYTF. The CDR3 DNA sequence: TGTGCCACCAGTGATTCCACAGGGCGATTCGGGGGCTACACCTTC.

This clonotype has only a few counts. The V call is TRBV7-8, the J call TRBJ1-5; D not resolved. Germline V lookup: CDR1 SGHVS, CDR2 FQNEAQ. The CDR3 runs to 16 residues. V lost 0 bases and J 0 bases, leaving 9 bases between the germline ends. CDR3 bases: TGTGCCAGCAGCTTAGCAGGGTTCAATAGCAATCAGCCCCAGCATTTT. It specifies CASSLAGFNSNQPQHF.

This sequence joins TRBV4-2 and TRBJ1-2; 8 nucleotides match TRBD1. The germline gives CDR1 LGHNA, CDR2 YNFKEQ. The CDR3 is 16 amino acids. V was clipped by 4 bases and J by 3 bases; unmatched bases: 10. CDR3 amino acids: CASSREDLQGDYGYTF. DNA for the CDR3: TGTGCCAGCAGCCGAGAGGACCTACAGGGGGACTATGGCTACACCTTC.

This clonotype was observed a few times. DNA for the CDR3: TGCAGTGCTAGGTTTGCTAGCGGGGGGACCACAGATACGCAGTATTTT. It codes for CSARFASGGTTDTQYF. The chain uses TRBV20-1 and TRBJ2-3; 11 positions match TRBD2. The junction had 7 bases not matched to a gene; V was cut back by 3 bases and J by 2 bases. CDR1 and CDR2 from the germline V gene are DFQATT and SNEGSKA (reference sequence). The CDR3 extends over 16 amino acids.

This clonotype was seen a handful of times. This sequence joins TRBV19 and TRBJ1-2; unclear D gene. CDR1 LNHDA and CDR2 SQIVND come from the germline V gene (reference sequence). This CDR3 has 14 residues. V lost 5 bases and J lost 1, with 11 bases in between. CDR3 protein: CASSATTDNYGYTF. CDR3 in DNA: TGTGCCAGTAGTGCTACAACCGATAACTATGGCTACACCTTC.

This clonotype is medium-sized in the sample. The rearrangement links TRBV6-1 to TRBJ1-2; the D gene is possibly TRBD1 (6 bases). The V end lost 6 bases, the J end lost 3 bases, and 8 bases lay between the germline ends. Germline V CDR1 and CDR2: MNHNS, SASEGT. This CDR3 is 12 amino acids long. This chain's CDR3 is CASRAGDYGYTF. The CDR3 coding sequence is TGTGCCAGCAGGGCAGGGGACTATGGCTACACCTTC.

This clonotype turned up a few times. This chain joins TRBV2 and TRBJ1-1; D remains ambiguous. This CDR3 is built from 13 residues. The ends were cut back, 8 bases at V and 1 base at J, with 11 bases in the middle. Germline CDR1 reads SNHLY; CDR2 reads FYNNEI. CDR3 sequence (DNA): TGTGCCAGCTCCCCCGCAGCGAACACTGAAGCTTTCTTT. This gives the protein CASSPAANTEAFF. Filled out from reference TRBV2 and TRBJ1-1, the complete variable domain reads EPEVTQTPSHQVTQMGQEVILRCVPISNHLYFYWYRQILGQKVEFLVSFYNNEISEKSEIFDDQFSVERPDGSNFTLKIRSTKLEDSAMYFCASSPAANTEAFFGQGTRLTVV.

The CDR3 DNA is TGTGCCAGCAGCCGATCGCTGTCCTACGAGCAGTACTTC. Its protein is CASSRSLSYEQYF. This chain uses TRBV6-1 with TRBJ2-7; D not certain. CDR3 length: 13 residues. V gave up 6 bases and J gave up 1 base, with 10 bases separating them. Germline CDR1 reads MNHNS; CDR2 reads SASEGT.

The rearrangement joins TRBV2 to TRBJ1-2, with TRBD1 as a possible D gene (5 bases). The CDR3 totals 17 residues. The germline V gene encodes CDR1 SNHLY and CDR2 FYNNEI. Trimming took 2 bases from V and 8 from J, leaving 24 bases between them. Written as DNA, the CDR3 is TGTGCCAGCAGTGAACAACCCGCAGGGAGGGTCCAGCGCGGCTACACCTTC. This encodes CASSEQPAGRVQRGYTF.

The chain joins TRBV27 to TRBJ2-7, with no clear D. There are 14 residues in the CDR3. The germline V gene has CDR1 MNHEY and CDR2 SMNVEV (reference sequence). The ends were cut back, 3 bases at V and 4 bases at J, with 13 bases in the middle. The CDR3 loop reads CASSFSQSHYEQYF. CDR3 bases: TGTGCCAGCAGTTTCTCGCAGAGTCATTACGAGCAGTACTTC.

This clonotype was counted a few times. The gene calls are TRBV12-3 or TRBV12-4 and TRBJ2-5, with D perhaps matching TRBD2 (7 bases). This CDR3 spans 15 amino acids. The ends were cut back, 5 bases at V and 4 bases at J, with 17 bases in the middle. The CDR3 loop is CASSLVGGAGETQYF. The CDR3 nucleotides are TGTGCCAGCAGTCTTGTTGGGGGGGCCGGAGAGACCCAGTACTTC.

The chain carries TRBV19 and TRBJ1-5; tentative D call: TRBD1 (6 bases). CDR1 is LNHDA and CDR2 is SQIVND in the germline V gene (reference sequence). Trimming left V 4 bases short and J 1 base short, with 14 bases between. The CDR3 consists of 16 residues. The CDR3 DNA is TGTGCCAGTAGTACAGCTCGGACAGCCAGCAATCAGCCCCAGCATTTT. Its protein is CASSTARTASNQPQHF.

The chain is built from TRBV18 and TRBJ2-3; 7 nucleotides agree with TRBD1. This CDR3 region has 15 residues. V dropped 3 bases and J dropped 9; count of bases not matched to a gene: 12. Germline loops: CDR1 KGHSH, CDR2 LQKENI. CDR3 sequence (DNA): TGTGCCAGCTCACCCCTATCGACAGGGATTAGGACGCAGTATTTT. This encodes CASSPLSTGIRTQYF. The full variable domain, in which reference TRBV18 and TRBJ2-3 provide the parts outside the CDR3, is NAGVMQNPRHLVRRRGQEARLRCSPMKGHSHVYWYRQLPEEGLKFMVYLQKENIIDESGMPKERFSAEFPKEGPSILRIQQVVRGDSAAYFCASSPLSTGIRTQYFGPGTRLTVL.

This chain joins TRBV19 and TRBJ1-2; 9 nucleotides match TRBD1. CDR1 is LNHDA and CDR2 is SQIVND in the germline V gene (reference sequence). This CDR3 is 15 amino acids long. Trimming cost V 6 bases and J 2 bases; bases outside gene matches: 7. CDR3 sequence: CASRRTGEGNYGYTF. DNA of the CDR3: TGTGCCAGTAGGAGGACAGGGGAAGGAAACTATGGCTACACCTTC.

The chain combines TRBV24-1 with TRBJ1-1; weak D call: TRBD1 (5 bases). Trimming removed 3 bases from V and 4 bases from J, with 14 bases in between. CDR1 KGHDR and CDR2 SFDVKD come from the germline V gene. This CDR3 contains 15 residues. The CDR3 is CATSDPQAAGTEAFF. The CDR3 nucleotides read TGTGCCACCAGTGATCCACAGGCGGCGGGCACTGAAGCTTTCTTT.

Only a few counts were recorded for this clonotype. This chain links TRBV12-3 or TRBV12-4 with TRBJ1-2, with D maybe TRBD1 (6 bases). V was shortened by 6 bases and J by 2 bases, with 10 bases between the two germline ends. The CDR3 contains 13 residues. CDR3 loop: CASSTGTNYGYTF. In DNA, the CDR3 is TGTGCCAGCAGCACCGGGACAAACTATGGCTACACCTTC.

The CDR3 protein is CASSPAWGQGDGYTF. The CDR3 DNA reads TGTGCCAGCAGCCCGGCGTGGGGACAGGGGGATGGCTACACCTTC. The chain links TRBV7-2 to TRBJ1-2, with 11 bases aligning to TRBD1. After removal of 5 bases from V and 6 bases from J, the junction contained 8 bases not matched to a gene. This CDR3 is 15 amino acids long. Germline V gene data show CDR1 as SGHTA and CDR2 as FQGNSA.

V and J are TRBV7-2 and TRBJ1-1, with D possibly matching TRBD1 (6 bases). Between the trimmed V and J ends, which lost 6 bases and 5 bases, there was a span of 16 bases. The germline V gene encodes CDR1 SGHTA and CDR2 FQGNSA. The CDR3 length is 14 residues. The CDR3 nucleotides are TGTGCCAGCAGAAGAACAGGGTCCCGGACTGAAGCTTTCTTT. Protein sequence: CASRRTGSRTEAFF.

V usage is TRBV12-3 or TRBV12-4 and J usage is TRBJ1-2, with 8 bases aligning to TRBD1. The CDR3 loop spans 14 amino acids. Trimming removed 6 bases from V and 5 bases from J; junction bases left unmatched: 8. DNA for the CDR3: TGTGCCAGCAGCCGACAGGGGACTTTTTATGGCTACACCTTC. Amino acids: CASSRQGTFYGYTF.

There are a few counts of this clonotype. This chain joins TRBV19 and TRBJ1-5, with 9 positions matching TRBD1. Losses at the gene ends were 3 bases for V and 4 bases for J; bases not matched to a gene: 4. The germline gives CDR1 LNHDA, CDR2 SQIVND (reference sequence). The CDR3 is 15 residues long. CDR3 amino acids: CASSITGQGNQPQHF. The CDR3 DNA is TGTGCCAGTAGTATCACGGGACAGGGTAATCAGCCCCAGCATTTT.

The J gene is TRBJ2-1, the V gene TRBV24-1; possibly TRBD1 or TRBD2 for D (5 bases each). This CDR3 contains 17 residues. Trimming stripped 3 bases from V and 0 bases from J, with 14 bases between. Germline V lookup: CDR1 KGHDR, CDR2 SFDVKD. The DNA of the CDR3 is TGTGCCACCAGTGATCCCCTTCAGGGAGACTCCTACAATGAGCAGTTCTTC. Protein sequence: CATSDPLQGDSYNEQFF.

This rearrangement joins TRBV30 to TRBJ1-5; D remains ambiguous. V lost 2 bases, J lost 2 bases, and 7 bases lay in between. The CDR3 contains 13 residues. CDR1 and CDR2 from the germline V gene are GTSNPN and SVGIG (reference sequence). The CDR3 sequence is CAWSPTGNQPQHF. In DNA form, the CDR3 reads TGTGCCTGGAGTCCGACCGGCAATCAGCCCCAGCATTTT.

V and J are TRBV18 and TRBJ1-6; D is possibly TRBD1 (6 bases). The CDR3 contains 14 residues. Between the trimmed V and J ends, which lost 3 bases and 7 bases, there was a span of 10 bases. From germline, CDR1 is KGHSH and CDR2 LQKENI. The CDR3 DNA sequence: TGTGCCAGCTCACCCCAGGGGAGGAATTCACCCCTCCACTTT. This codes for CASSPQGRNSPLHF.

CDR3 loop: CATSVGMTYGYTF. The CDR3 DNA reads as TGTGCCACCAGTGTGGGGATGACCTATGGCTACACCTTC. This chain connects TRBV24-1 to TRBJ1-2; D is ambiguous. V was trimmed by 5 bases and J by 4 bases, leaving 10 bases between them. The CDR3 has 13 amino acids. The germline V gene has CDR1 KGHDR and CDR2 SFDVKD.

This clonotype was seen only a few times. The CDR3 region has the DNA TGCAGTGCTAAAATAGCGGGGGGCTATAGCTCCTACGAGCAGTACTTC. Encoded protein: CSAKIAGGYSSYEQYF. J is TRBJ2-7 and V is TRBV20-1; 10 bases fit TRBD2. The CDR3 length is 16 residues. Germline values: CDR1 DFQATT, CDR2 SNEGSKA (reference sequence). The trim removed 4 bases at V and 0 bases at J, leaving 9 bases unmatched.

The chain couples TRBV5-6 to TRBJ1-1; 10 bases are a match to TRBD1. Per the germline V gene, CDR1 is SGHDT and CDR2 is YYEEEE. The length of the CDR3 is 16 residues. After removal of 4 bases from V and 5 bases from J, the junction contained 11 bases not matched to a gene. The CDR3 DNA reads TGTGCCAGCAGCCTCGGGACAGGGGCGAGGGGGACTGAAGCTTTCTTT. The encoded protein is CASSLGTGARGTEAFF.